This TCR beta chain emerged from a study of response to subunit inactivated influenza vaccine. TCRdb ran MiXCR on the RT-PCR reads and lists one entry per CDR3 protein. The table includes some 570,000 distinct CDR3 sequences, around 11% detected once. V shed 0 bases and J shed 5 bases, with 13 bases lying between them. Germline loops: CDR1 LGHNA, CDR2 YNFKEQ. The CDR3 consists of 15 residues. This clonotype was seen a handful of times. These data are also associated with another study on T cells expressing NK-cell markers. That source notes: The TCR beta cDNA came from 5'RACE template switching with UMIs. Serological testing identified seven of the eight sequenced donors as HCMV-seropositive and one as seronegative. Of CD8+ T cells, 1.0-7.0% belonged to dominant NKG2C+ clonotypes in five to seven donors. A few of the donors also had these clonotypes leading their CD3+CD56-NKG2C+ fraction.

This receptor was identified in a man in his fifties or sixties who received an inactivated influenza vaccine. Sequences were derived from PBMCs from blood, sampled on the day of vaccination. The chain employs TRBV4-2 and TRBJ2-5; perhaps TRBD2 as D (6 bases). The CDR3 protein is CASSQDLGTYETQYF. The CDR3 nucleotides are TGTGCCAGCAGCCAAGATCTAGGGACTTACGAGACCCAGTACTTC.